A selection of T cell receptor beta chains follows, all from one sample in a study of blood T cell repertoires in COVID-19. Repertoires were generated with immunoSEQ multiplex PCR, while TCRdb's copy carries only in-frame clones and drops some. Among 250,000 to 400,000 clones, about 89% were seen once, and the ten largest hold approximately 5%. Sequencing was done on a sample of PBMCs or T cells enriched from blood (not recorded which). The receptors here all came from a woman aged 25 to 39 who had recovered from COVID-19. Both conserved end residues are part of each CDR3. A D gene is named only where the DNA matches it firmly.

V gene: TRBV19; D gene: NA; J gene: TRBJ1-6; CDR3 protein: CASSNRALSPLHF
V gene: TRBV19; D gene: TRBD1; J gene: TRBJ2-5; CDR3 protein: CASSLGTGEETQYF
V gene: TRBV19; D gene: NA; J gene: TRBJ1-5; CDR3 protein: CASSLSNQPQHF
V gene: TRBV19; D gene: TRBD1; J gene: TRBJ2-6; CDR3 protein: CASSEGQISGANVLTF
V gene: TRBV19; D gene: NA; J gene: TRBJ1-2; CDR3 protein: CASSIGTVRYGYTF
V gene: TRBV28; D gene: NA; J gene: TRBJ2-1; CDR3 protein: CASSLRGGAYNEQFF
V gene: TRBV15; D gene: TRBD1; J gene: TRBJ1-2; CDR3 protein: CATSRETGLNYGYTF
V gene: TRBV6-5; D gene: TRBD1; J gene: TRBJ1-2; CDR3 protein: CASSRTGDGYTF
V gene: TRBV19; D gene: NA; J gene: TRBJ2-3; CDR3 protein: CASSIDRQGGDTQYF
V gene: TRBV19; D gene: NA; J gene: TRBJ2-1; CDR3 protein: CASSLFYRASSYNEQFF
V gene: TRBV3-1/TRBV3-2; D gene: NA; J gene: TRBJ2-1; CDR3 protein: CASSQGQRGSIEQFF
V gene: TRBV25-1; D gene: NA; J gene: TRBJ1-1; CDR3 protein: CASRNRAGAFF
V gene: TRBV18; D gene: NA; J gene: TRBJ1-6; CDR3 protein: CASSSEQGHWALHF
V gene: TRBV7-8; D gene: NA; J gene: TRBJ2-2; CDR3 protein: CASSQMRAGELFF
V gene: TRBV30; D gene: NA; J gene: TRBJ2-7; CDR3 protein: CAWSGAGSYEQYF
V gene: TRBV27; D gene: TRBD2; J gene: TRBJ2-1; CDR3 protein: CASSRLAGRASYNEQFF
V gene: TRBV9; D gene: TRBD1; J gene: TRBJ1-4; CDR3 protein: CASSPTGGAGEKLFF
V gene: TRBV19; D gene: TRBD1; J gene: TRBJ1-1; CDR3 protein: CASSIPRQGALAFF
V gene: TRBV4-1; D gene: NA; J gene: TRBJ2-5; CDR3 protein: CASSQGLEVIQYF
V gene: TRBV4-1; D gene: TRBD1; J gene: TRBJ2-3; CDR3 protein: CASSPRTGTGGETSTQYF
V gene: TRBV19; D gene: NA; J gene: TRBJ2-2; CDR3 protein: CASSIRTGELFF
V gene: TRBV7-9; D gene: NA; J gene: TRBJ1-2; CDR3 protein: CASSPGSRYGYTF
V gene: TRBV28; D gene: NA; J gene: TRBJ2-7; CDR3 protein: CASRFPGTHEQYF